These 12 T cell receptor beta chains were sequenced from one sample in a study of vaccination and CD4 T cells after COVID-19. What these receptors recognize is not known. Cultured CD4+ T cells had their DNA profiled by the Oncomine TCR Beta short-read assay. MiXCR, run by TCRdb on the PCR reads, gives a single entry per CDR3 protein. The repertoire holds around 13,000 distinct CDR3 sequences, with roughly 39% as singletons. Treatment defined: approximately nine-day PBMC culture with coronavirus spike peptide pools or control peptides (ViraFEST assay). Input material: CD4+ T cells from blood, cultured in vitro. These receptors were collected from a human donor who had recovered from COVID-19.

The V call is TRBV19, the J call TRBJ1-5; D is possibly TRBD1 (6 bases). This CDR3 has 16 residues. Germline V gene lookup returns CDR1 LNHDA and CDR2 SQIVND (reference sequence). The V and J ends lost 3 bases and 3 bases respectively, with 15 bases between them. CDR3: CASSMRRQGYNQPQHF. The CDR3 nucleotides read TGTGCCAGTAGTATGCGAAGGCAGGGGTACAATCAGCCCCAGCATTTT.

This clonotype was detected a few times. The chain carries TRBV10-3 and TRBJ2-2; D is unclear. The germline CDR1 and CDR2 sequences are ENHRY and SYGVKD. V gave up 5 bases and J gave up 7 bases, with 8 bases separating them. There are 12 residues in the CDR3. In nucleotides, the CDR3 is TGTGCCATCAGTTCGACGGGCGGGGAGCTGTTTTTT. Amino acid sequence: CAISSTGGELFF.

The chain joins TRBV20-1 to TRBJ2-3; D may match TRBD1 or TRBD2 (6 bases each). The V end lost 0 bases, the J end lost 2 bases, and 18 bases lay between the germline ends. Per the germline V gene, CDR1 is DFQATT and CDR2 is SNEGSKA (reference sequence). This CDR3 has 17 amino acids. In DNA form, the CDR3 reads TGCAGTGCTAGAGATTCATTAGGGGGGCACTCCACAGATACGCAGTATTTT. It specifies CSARDSLGGHSTDTQYF.

The J gene is TRBJ1-1, the V gene TRBV5-1; D gene unclear. V was shortened by 4 bases and J by 10 bases, with 17 bases between the two germline ends. The germline V gene has CDR1 SGHRS and CDR2 YFSETQ. CDR3 length equals 13 residues. The CDR3 sequence: CASSLDVRPGAFF. In nucleotides, the CDR3 is TGCGCCAGCAGCCTGGACGTCCGTCCCGGAGCTTTCTTT.

V is TRBV25-1 and J is TRBJ2-7; 9 bases are a match to TRBD1. The CDR3 is 14 residues long. V was pared by 5 bases and J by 6 bases, with 8 bases of the junction left unmatched. CDR1 and CDR2 (germline): MGHDK, SYGVNS. The CDR3 here is CASSKTGGRGEQYF. The CDR3 bases are TGTGCCAGCAGTAAAACAGGGGGCAGAGGCGAGCAGTACTTC.

The chain combines TRBV12-3 or TRBV12-4 with TRBJ1-5; D might be TRBD1 (5 bases). This CDR3 contains 14 residues. Trimming pared 8 bases from V and 0 bases from J, leaving 11 bases between. CDR3 DNA sequence: TGTGCCAGCCAGGGTAGTTATAGCAATCAGCCCCAGCATTTT. Translating gives CASQGSYSNQPQHF.

Only a few counts were recorded for this clonotype. The chain combines TRBV7-2 with TRBJ1-2, with 9 bases identical to TRBD1. V was clipped by 4 bases and J by 5 bases; unmatched bases: 8. CDR1 and CDR2 (germline): SGHTA, FQGNSA. The CDR3 loop spans 15 amino acids. CDR3: CASSSRTGEGYGYTF. CDR3 DNA: TGTGCCAGCAGCTCTCGGACAGGGGAGGGATATGGCTACACCTTC.

This clonotype was counted between two and nine times. The V call is TRBV7-8, the J call TRBJ2-2; no reliable D call. Trimming took 8 bases from V and 5 from J, leaving 21 bases between them. The CDR3 extends over 16 amino acids. Germline-derived CDR1 and CDR2 are SGHVS and FQNEAQ. The CDR3 sequence: CASRWLGAGKTGELFF. Here the CDR3 DNA reads TGTGCCAGCCGATGGCTGGGTGCAGGAAAGACCGGGGAGCTGTTTTTT.

This clonotype was counted only a few times. The gene calls are TRBV6-2 or TRBV6-3 and TRBJ1-2; no clear D gene. This CDR3 is built from 18 residues. Trimming pared 6 bases from V and 8 bases from J, leaving 31 bases between. Germline V gene sequence: CDR1 MNHEY, CDR2 SVGEGT. The CDR3 DNA is TGTGCCAGCAGCGCCCGCCGGGGTAGGCCCGGCGGGGAGTCCGGCTACACCTTC. Amino acids: CASSARRGRPGGESGYTF.

This clonotype has only a few counts. The chain combines TRBV7-2 with TRBJ2-1, with D unclear. Deletions cut 5 bases from V and 7 bases from J, with 9 bases between. CDR3 length equals 12 residues. Germline V lookup: CDR1 SGHTA, CDR2 FQGNSA. CDR3 protein: CASSPRTNEQFF. The CDR3 bases are TGTGCCAGCAGCCCTCGGACGAATGAGCAGTTCTTC. Together with reference TRBV7-2 and TRBJ2-1, the CDR3 gives the full variable domain: GAGVSQSPSNKVTEKGKDVELRCDPISGHTALYWYRQSLGQGLEFLIYFQGNSAPDKSGLPSDRFSAERTGGSVSTLTIQRTQQEDSAVYLCASSPRTNEQFFGPGTRLTVL.

This clonotype was found a few times. The chain is built from TRBV6-1 and TRBJ1-2; D uncertain. Germline CDR1 reads MNHNS; CDR2 reads SASEGT. The germline V and J ends were trimmed by 7 bases and 10 bases, with 13 bases remaining between them. The CDR3 consists of 11 residues. The CDR3 DNA reads TGTGCCAGCACGGAGGAGGGATTCTACACCTTC. It codes for CASTEEGFYTF.

This chain uses TRBV5-5 with TRBJ2-2; 7 nucleotides match TRBD2. The J segment lost 17 bases and the V segment lost 0 bases, leaving 4 bases of the junction unmatched. This CDR3 has 11 amino acids. Germline V lookup: CDR1 SGHKS, CDR2 YYEKEE (reference sequence). The CDR3 DNA reads TGTGCCAGCAGCTTGGCCGGGAGGTTATTTTTT. As protein: CASSLAGRLFF.